Below, 6 T cell receptor beta chains from the same sample are listed, as sequenced in a study of blood T cell repertoires in COVID-19. Using immunoSEQ multiplex PCR, the repertoire was profiled, and TCRdb retains in-frame clones only, with some absent. The sample contains fewer than 110,000 clones, about 90% of which appear only once. Sequencing was done on a sample of peripheral blood. These receptors were obtained from a woman in her twenties or thirties with acute or convalescent COVID-19.

The gene calls are TRBV10-3 and TRBJ1-2; D might be TRBD1 (5 bases). This CDR3 is built from 13 residues. Germline CDR1 reads ENHRY; CDR2 reads SYGVKD. Trimming stripped 7 bases from V and 6 bases from J, with 15 bases between. As DNA, the CDR3 is TGTGCCATCAAGGGGTATAATCGAGATGGCTACACCTTC. Amino acids: CAIKGYNRDGYTF.

This clone was observed a few times. The chain combines TRBV7-3 with TRBJ2-3; 12 bases align to TRBD2. The CDR3 has 15 residues. CDR1 is SGHTA and CDR2 is FQGTGA in the germline V gene. V shed 5 bases, J shed 6 bases, and the junction held 6 bases outside the gene matches. The CDR3 here is CASSPGGLAGDTQYF. CDR3 nucleotides: TGTGCCAGCAGCCCCGGGGGACTAGCGGGCGATACGCAGTATTTT.

The chain uses TRBV10-3 and TRBJ1-2, with D maybe TRBD1 (5 bases). CDR3 size: 16 residues. Between the trimmed V and J ends, which lost 0 bases and 3 bases, there was a span of 14 bases. Germline assignment: CDR1 ENHRY and CDR2 SYGVKD. In DNA form, the CDR3 reads TGTGCCATCAGTGAGTCGGAGGGGAAGGGTGACTATGGCTACACCTTC. Its translation is CAISESEGKGDYGYTF.

The chain combines TRBV7-9 with TRBJ2-1, with 10 bases matching TRBD2. This CDR3 is 16 amino acids long. Germline assignment: CDR1 SEHNR and CDR2 FQNEAQ (reference sequence). V dropped 0 bases and J dropped 5; count of bases not matched to a gene: 4. CDR3 in DNA: TGTGCCAGCAGCTTAGCTAGCGGGGGGTTAAACAATGAGCAGTTCTTC. It translates to CASSLASGGLNNEQFF.

The V gene is TRBV2, the J gene TRBJ1-2; TRBD1 matches at 8 bases. J lost 4 bases, V lost 1 base, and 5 bases had no gene match. This CDR3 comprises 15 residues. The germline CDR1 and CDR2 sequences are SNHLY and FYNNEI. In nucleotides, the CDR3 is TGTGCCAGCAGTGAAGGAACAGGGGGGGTCTATGGCTACACCTTC. This encodes CASSEGTGGVYGYTF. Full variable domain (outside the CDR3, taken from reference TRBV2 and TRBJ1-2): EPEVTQTPSHQVTQMGQEVILRCVPISNHLYFYWYRQILGQKVEFLVSFYNNEISEKSEIFDDQFSVERPDGSNFTLKIRSTKLEDSAMYFCASSEGTGGVYGYTFGSGTRLTVV.

This clone was detected only once. The chain is built from TRBV28 and TRBJ2-2; TRBD2 matches 8 bases. CDR1 is MDHEN and CDR2 is SYDVKM in the germline V gene. The CDR3 contains 16 residues. V lost 5 bases and J lost 3; bases outside the gene matches: 8. This chain's CDR3 is CASSPPGGAHTGELFF. CDR3 nucleotide sequence: TGTGCCAGCAGTCCCCCGGGGGGGGCCCACACCGGGGAGCTGTTTTTT.